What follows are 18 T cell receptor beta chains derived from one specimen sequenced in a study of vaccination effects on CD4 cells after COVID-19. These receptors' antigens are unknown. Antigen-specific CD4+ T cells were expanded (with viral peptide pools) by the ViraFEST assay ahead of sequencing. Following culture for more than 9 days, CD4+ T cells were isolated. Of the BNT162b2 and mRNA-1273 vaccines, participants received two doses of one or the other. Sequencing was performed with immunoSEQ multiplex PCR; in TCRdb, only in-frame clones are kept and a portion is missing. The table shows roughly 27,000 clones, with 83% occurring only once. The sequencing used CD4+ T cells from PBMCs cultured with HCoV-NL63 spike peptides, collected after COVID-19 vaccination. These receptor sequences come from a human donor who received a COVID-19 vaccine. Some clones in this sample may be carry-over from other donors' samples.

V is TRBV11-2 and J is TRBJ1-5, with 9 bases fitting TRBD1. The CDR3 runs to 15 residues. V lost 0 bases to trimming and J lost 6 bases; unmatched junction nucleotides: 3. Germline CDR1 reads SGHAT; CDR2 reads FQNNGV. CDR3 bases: TGTGCCAGCAGCTTAGAGATGACAGGGGGTCAGCCCCAGCATTTT. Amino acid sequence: CASSLEMTGGQPQHF. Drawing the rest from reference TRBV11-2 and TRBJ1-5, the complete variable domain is EAGVAQSPRYKIIEKRQSVAFWCNPISGHATLYWYQQILGQGPKLLIQFQNNGVVDDSQLPKDRFSAERLKGVDSTLKIQPAKLEDSAVYLCASSLEMTGGQPQHFGDGTRLSIL.

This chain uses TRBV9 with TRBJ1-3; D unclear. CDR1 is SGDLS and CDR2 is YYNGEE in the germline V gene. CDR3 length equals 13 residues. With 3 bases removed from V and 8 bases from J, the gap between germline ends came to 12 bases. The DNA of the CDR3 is TGTGCCAGCAGCGCCCAGATGAGTGACACCATATATTTT. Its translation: CASSAQMSDTIYF. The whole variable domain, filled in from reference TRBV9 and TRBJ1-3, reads DSGVTQTPKHLITATGQRVTLRCSPRSGDLSVYWYQQSLDQGLQFLIQYYNGEERAKGNILERFSAQQFPDLHSELNLSSLELGDSALYFCASSAQMSDTIYFGEGSWLTVV.

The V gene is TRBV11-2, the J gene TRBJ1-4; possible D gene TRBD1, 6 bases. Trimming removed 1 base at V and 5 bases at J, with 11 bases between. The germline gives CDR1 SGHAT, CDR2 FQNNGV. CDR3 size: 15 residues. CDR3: CASSLVPRGNEKLFF. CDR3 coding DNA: TGTGCCAGCAGCTTAGTACCCAGGGGCAATGAAAAACTGTTTTTT.

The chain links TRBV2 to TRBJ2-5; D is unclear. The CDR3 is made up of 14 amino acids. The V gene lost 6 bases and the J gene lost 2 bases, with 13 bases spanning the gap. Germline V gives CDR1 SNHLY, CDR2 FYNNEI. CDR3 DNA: TGTGCCAGCAGCCTGGGCCATGTTCAAGAGACCCAGTACTTC. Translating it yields CASSLGHVQETQYF. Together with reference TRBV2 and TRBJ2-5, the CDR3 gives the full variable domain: EPEVTQTPSHQVTQMGQEVILRCVPISNHLYFYWYRQILGQKVEFLVSFYNNEISEKSEIFDDQFSVERPDGSNFTLKIRSTKLEDSAMYFCASSLGHVQETQYFGPGTRLLVL.

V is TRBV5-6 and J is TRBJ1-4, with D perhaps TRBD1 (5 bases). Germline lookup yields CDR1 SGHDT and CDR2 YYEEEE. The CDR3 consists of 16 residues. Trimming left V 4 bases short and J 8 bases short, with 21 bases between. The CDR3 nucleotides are TGTGCCAGCAGCCTGACTTTGGGGGAAGCGGGAGAAAAACTGTTTTTT. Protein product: CASSLTLGEAGEKLFF.

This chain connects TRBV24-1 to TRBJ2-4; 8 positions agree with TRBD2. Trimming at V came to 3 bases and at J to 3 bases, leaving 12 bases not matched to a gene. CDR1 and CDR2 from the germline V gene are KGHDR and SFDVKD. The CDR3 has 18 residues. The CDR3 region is CATSDPNLPGRDKNIQYF. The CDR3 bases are TGTGCCACCAGTGATCCAAACTTGCCCGGGAGGGACAAAAACATTCAGTACTTC.

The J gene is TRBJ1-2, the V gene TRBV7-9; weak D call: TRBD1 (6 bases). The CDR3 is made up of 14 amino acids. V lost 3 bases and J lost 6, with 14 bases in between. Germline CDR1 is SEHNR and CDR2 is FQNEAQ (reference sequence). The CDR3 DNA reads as TGTGCCAGCAGCTTTACCAGGGGTTCGAATGGCTACACCTTC. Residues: CASSFTRGSNGYTF.

The CDR3 bases are TGTGCCAGCTCACCTACAGGGGATCAGCCCCAGCATTTT. Translation gives CASSPTGDQPQHF. The V call is TRBV18, the J call TRBJ1-5; 7 bases are shared with TRBD1. This CDR3 region has 13 residues. The V segment lost 3 bases and the J segment 5 bases; nucleotides outside the gene matches: 1. Germline assignment: CDR1 KGHSH and CDR2 LQKENI.

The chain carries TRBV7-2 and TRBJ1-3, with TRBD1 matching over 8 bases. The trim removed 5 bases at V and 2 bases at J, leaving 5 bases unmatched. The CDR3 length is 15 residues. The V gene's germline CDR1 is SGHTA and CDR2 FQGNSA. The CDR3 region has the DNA TGTGCCAGCAGCAGCCAGGGGGCTGCTGGAAACACCATATATTTT. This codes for CASSSQGAAGNTIYF.

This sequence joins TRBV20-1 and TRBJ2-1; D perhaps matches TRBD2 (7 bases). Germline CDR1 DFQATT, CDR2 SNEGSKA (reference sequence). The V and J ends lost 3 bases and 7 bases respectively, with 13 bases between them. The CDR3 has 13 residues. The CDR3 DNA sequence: TGCAGTGCTAGTCGTGGGGGGGCGAATGAGCAGTTCTTC. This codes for CSASRGGANEQFF.

The DNA of the CDR3 is TGTGCCAGCAGCTTAGCGCCCGGGACAGGGAGGGAGTACGTC. Translating gives CASSLAPGTGREYV. The genes are TRBV7-9 and TRBJ2-7; 9 positions match TRBD1. The CDR3 sequence is 14 residues long. CDR1 and CDR2 from the germline V gene are SEHNR and FQNEAQ (reference sequence). The V gene end was trimmed by 0 bases and the J gene end by 11 bases; junction bases not matched to a gene: 8.

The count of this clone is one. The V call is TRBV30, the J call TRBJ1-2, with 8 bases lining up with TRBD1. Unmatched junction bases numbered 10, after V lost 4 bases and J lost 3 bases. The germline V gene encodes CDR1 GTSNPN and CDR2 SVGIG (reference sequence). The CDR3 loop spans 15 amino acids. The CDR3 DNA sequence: TGTGCCTGGAAGGGAGGACAGGGCTTGTACTATGGCTACACCTTC. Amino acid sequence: CAWKGGQGLYYGYTF.

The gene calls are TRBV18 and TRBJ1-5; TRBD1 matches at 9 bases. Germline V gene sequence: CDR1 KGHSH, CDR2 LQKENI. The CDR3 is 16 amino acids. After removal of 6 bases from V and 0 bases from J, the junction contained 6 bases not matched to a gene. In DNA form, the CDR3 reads TGTGCCAGCTCCCGACAGGGGGGGGATAGCAATCAGCCCCAGCATTTT. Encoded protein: CASSRQGGDSNQPQHF.

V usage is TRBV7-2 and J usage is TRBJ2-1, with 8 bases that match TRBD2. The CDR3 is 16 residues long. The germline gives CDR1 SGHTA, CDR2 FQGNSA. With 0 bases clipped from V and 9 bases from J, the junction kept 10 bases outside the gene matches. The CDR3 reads CASSLARGGQNGEQFF. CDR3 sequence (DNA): TGTGCCAGCAGCTTAGCTCGGGGGGGGCAAAATGGTGAGCAGTTCTTC.

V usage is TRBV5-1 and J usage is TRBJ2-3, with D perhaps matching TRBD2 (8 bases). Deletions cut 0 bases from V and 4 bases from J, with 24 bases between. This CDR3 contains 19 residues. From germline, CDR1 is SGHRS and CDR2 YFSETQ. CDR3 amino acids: CASSLGQGKRGSLADTQYF. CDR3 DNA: TGCGCCAGCAGCTTGGGACAGGGCAAGCGGGGGTCGCTGGCAGATACGCAGTATTTT.

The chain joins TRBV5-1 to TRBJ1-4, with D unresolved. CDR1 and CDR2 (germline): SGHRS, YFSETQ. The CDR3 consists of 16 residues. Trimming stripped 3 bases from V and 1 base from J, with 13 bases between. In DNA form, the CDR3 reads TGCGCCAGCAGCTCCAACCCGGGAGGAACTAATGAAAAACTGTTTTTT. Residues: CASSSNPGGTNEKLFF.

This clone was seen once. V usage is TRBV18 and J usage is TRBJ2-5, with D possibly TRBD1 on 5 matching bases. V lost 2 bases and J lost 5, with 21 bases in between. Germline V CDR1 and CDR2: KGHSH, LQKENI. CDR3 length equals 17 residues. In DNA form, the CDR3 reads TGTGCCAGCTCACCAAATTTCTTTCGGACAACGAAGGAGACCCAGTACTTC. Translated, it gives CASSPNFFRTTKETQYF.

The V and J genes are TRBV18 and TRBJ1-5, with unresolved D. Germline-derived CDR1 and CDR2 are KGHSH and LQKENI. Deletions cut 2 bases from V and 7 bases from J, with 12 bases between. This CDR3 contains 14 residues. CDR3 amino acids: CASSPISERQPQHF. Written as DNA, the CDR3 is TGTGCCAGCTCACCAATCTCAGAAAGACAGCCCCAGCATTTT. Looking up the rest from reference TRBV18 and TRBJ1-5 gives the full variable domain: NAGVMQNPRHLVRRRGQEARLRCSPMKGHSHVYWYRQLPEEGLKFMVYLQKENIIDESGMPKERFSAEFPKEGPSILRIQQVVRGDSAAYFCASSPISERQPQHFGDGTRLSIL.